Shown below are 7 T cell receptor gamma chains from a single sample sequenced in a study of intestinal T cells in coeliac disease. Genomic DNA came from ten roughly 5-µm formalin-fixed paraffin-embedded scrolls per case. TRG repertoires were amplified with LymphoTrack primers from roughly 0.2 ug of biopsy DNA. TCRdb re-identified clones in the multiplex PCR reads via CATT. In the table there are approximately 2,000 gamma-chain clones, around half of which are singletons. The sequencing input was a duodenal biopsy. These receptors came from a human donor with celiac disease.

This sequence joins TRGV3 and TRGJ1 or TRGJ2. Germline V gene data show CDR1 as VTNTFY and CDR2 as YDVSTARD (reference sequence). The CDR3 length is 12 residues. The V gene end was trimmed by 0 bases and the J gene end by 8 bases; junction bases not matched to a gene: 4. The CDR3 DNA sequence: TGTGCCACCTGGGACAGGCCTAATAAGAAACTCTTT. Amino acid sequence: CATWDRPNKKLF.

The rearrangement joins TRGV3 to TRGJ1 or TRGJ2. Germline trimming cut 12 bases from V and 5 bases from J; bases unmatched to any gene: 22. The CDR3 sequence is 15 residues long. Germline V gene sequence: CDR1 VTNTFY, CDR2 YDVSTARD (reference sequence). CDR3 residues: CADLGRGGGDYKKLF. The CDR3, as DNA: TGTGCCGACCTGGGACGAGGAGGGGGGGATTATAAGAAACTCTTT.

This clone is a singleton in its sample. The chain couples TRGV9 to TRGJ1 or TRGJ2. V gave up 12 bases and J gave up 3 bases; unmatched junction bases: 17. Germline-derived CDR1 and CDR2 are GITISATS and ISYDGTV (reference sequence). CDR3 size: 14 residues. The CDR3 spells CAVVGGLLYYKKLF. CDR3 nucleotide sequence: TGTGCCGTTGTGGGAGGCCTTCTTTATTATAAGAAACTCTTT.

The rearrangement joins TRGV11 to TRGJP1. TRGV11 is an ORF for which the function is uncertain. CDR3 length equals 19 residues. With V trimmed by 0 bases and J by 0 bases, 10 bases remained unmatched. The CDR3 region is CACWIRHAVGNTTGWFKIF. CDR3 bases: TGTGCCTGCTGGATTAGGCACGCCGTGGGGAATACCACTGGTTGGTTCAAGATATTT.

As concerns this clone: A much larger clone lies one base from this, so it may be a read error. This same CDR3 is encoded by further DNA sequences in the sample. V usage is TRGV2 and J usage is TRGJP2. CDR1 EGSNGY and CDR2 YDSYNSKV come from the germline V gene. This CDR3 contains 15 residues. The CDR3, as DNA: TGCGCCACCTGGGACAGCCATAGTAGTGATTGGATCAAGACGTTT. Translation gives CATWDSHSSDWIKTF.

The V and J genes are TRGV9 and TRGJ1 or TRGJ2. The CDR3 extends over 10 amino acids. J lost 9 bases, V lost 1 base, and 0 bases had no gene match. Germline V gene data show CDR1 as GITISATS and CDR2 as ISYDGTV (reference sequence). The CDR3 sequence is CALWEVKKLF. As DNA, the CDR3 is TGTGCCTTGTGGGAGGTTAAGAAACTCTTT.

The chain carries TRGV10 and TRGJP1. TRGV10 is labeled an ORF, and its function is uncertain. V trimming: 8 bases; J trimming: 5 bases; junction bases outside the gene matches: 9. The CDR3 covers 14 residues. CDR3 sequence: CAAWDVATGWFKIF. Here the CDR3 DNA reads TGTGCTGCGTGGGATGTGGCGACTGGTTGGTTCAAGATATTT.